Shown below are 12 T cell receptor beta chains from a single sample sequenced in a study of T cells in localized non-small cell lung cancer. Measured with immunoSEQ multiplex PCR; TCRdb has only the in-frame clones, and not every one. The data contain 15,000 or so clones, around 90% of them seen just once; the ten biggest clones take up roughly 2.7%. The sample was peripheral blood mononuclear cells, taken before any cancer treatment. These receptor sequences come from a man between 40 and 75 years old with stage III lung adenocarcinoma.

The rearrangement uses TRBV6-1 and TRBJ2-7, with 8 bases aligning to TRBD1. The ends lost 0 bases at V and 1 base at J; junction bases unmatched: 5. This CDR3 is built from 16 residues. Germline V gene lookup returns CDR1 MNHNS and CDR2 SASEGT. CDR3 region: CASSEAGGTGSYEQYF. CDR3 in DNA: TGTGCCAGCAGTGAAGCAGGAGGGACAGGATCCTACGAGCAGTACTTC.

The V call is TRBV7-9, the J call TRBJ2-5; D is unresolved. CDR1 and CDR2 (germline): SEHNR, FQNEAQ (reference sequence). The CDR3 runs 12 residues. Deletions cut 1 base from V and 5 bases from J, with 5 bases between. The CDR3: CASSLVWETQYF. Written as DNA, the CDR3 is TGTGCCAGCAGCTTAGTCTGGGAGACCCAGTACTTC.

The chain recombines TRBV28 with TRBJ2-7; D unclear. CDR3 length: 12 amino acids. Per germline, CDR1 MDHEN and CDR2 SYDVKM. The V gene lost 8 bases and the J gene lost 5 bases, with 13 bases spanning the gap. The CDR3 protein is CASHRPPDEQYF. CDR3 coding DNA: TGTGCCAGCCACAGACCTCCTGACGAGCAGTACTTC.

This clone appeared once. The chain employs TRBV21-1 and TRBJ1-3. TRBV21-1 is a pseudogene segment. This CDR3 is 15 amino acids long. This chain's CDR3 is CASSSGGQLYCTIYF. CDR3 DNA sequence: TGTGCCAGCTCCAGCGGGGGACAACTTTATTGCACCATATATTTT.

The chain is built from TRBV28 and TRBJ1-1; no definite D call. Trimming cost V 7 bases and J 1 base, with 4 bases left between them. The CDR3 is 11 amino acids. Germline assignment: CDR1 MDHEN and CDR2 SYDVKM. The CDR3 nucleotides read TGTGCCAGCAATAGGAACACTGAAGCTTTCTTT. It yields the protein CASNRNTEAFF.

V is TRBV5-5 and J is TRBJ1-2, with D unclear. Germline CDR1 is SGHKS and CDR2 is YYEKEE (reference sequence). V shed 3 bases and J shed 0 bases, with 6 bases lying between them. This CDR3 contains 13 residues. The CDR3 spells CASSSGTNYGYTF. The DNA for the CDR3 is TGTGCCAGCAGCTCGGGGACTAACTATGGCTACACCTTC.

The rearrangement joins TRBV27 to TRBJ2-3, with no clear D. Germline CDR1 and CDR2: MNHEY and SMNVEV (reference sequence). This CDR3 has 15 amino acids. V lost 2 bases, J lost 0 bases, and 9 bases lay in between. CDR3 sequence: CASSLPGSSTDTQYF. CDR3 sequence (DNA): TGTGCCAGCAGTTTACCCGGATCTAGCACAGATACGCAGTATTTT.

A few counts support this clone. This chain links TRBV7-8 with TRBJ1-5; D gene unclear. The CDR3 length is 13 residues. The V gene's germline CDR1 is SGHVS and CDR2 FQNEAQ. Trimming cost V 1 base and J 6 bases, with 7 bases left between them. The CDR3 DNA reads as TGTGCCAGCAGCTTAGAAGCGGGTCAGCCCCAGCATTTT. Protein: CASSLEAGQPQHF.

The DNA for the CDR3 is TGTGCCAGCACCACCCGCTTGGGACTAGCGACTAATCCTGAGCAGTTCTTC. This gives the protein CASTTRLGLATNPEQFF. This chain connects TRBV2 to TRBJ2-1, with TRBD2 matching over 10 bases. CDR3 length: 17 amino acids. The V gene's germline CDR1 is SNHLY and CDR2 FYNNEI. Trimming at V came to 7 bases and at J to 9 bases, leaving 18 bases not matched to a gene.

The rearrangement links TRBV10-1 to TRBJ2-6, with D possibly TRBD1 on 5 matching bases. V lost 5 bases and J 5 bases, leaving 19 bases between the germline ends. This CDR3 is 17 amino acids long. Germline lookup yields CDR1 WNHNN and CDR2 SYGVQD (reference sequence). CDR3 nucleotides: TGCGCCAGCAGTTTTGACAGCGCACAAAGTCGGGCCAACGTCCTGACTTTC. Protein sequence: CASSFDSAQSRANVLTF.

The chain joins TRBV5-6 to TRBJ2-7; TRBD1 matches at 9 bases. The CDR3 consists of 14 residues. CDR1 and CDR2 from the germline V gene are SGHDT and YYEEEE. V trimming: 2 bases; J trimming: 2 bases; junction bases outside the gene matches: 2. CDR3 protein: CASSFGTGTYEQYF. The CDR3 DNA follows: TGTGCCAGCAGCTTCGGGACAGGGACCTACGAGCAGTACTTC.

This clone was observed a single time. The chain recombines TRBV11-2 with TRBJ2-1, with TRBD2 identical over 7 bases. Germline trimming cut 5 bases from V and 5 bases from J; bases unmatched to any gene: 3. Germline V gene data show CDR1 as SGHAT and CDR2 as FQNNGV. The CDR3 has 13 amino acids. CDR3 sequence reads: CASSPGTNNEQFF. DNA for the CDR3: TGTGCCAGCAGCCCCGGGACTAACAATGAGCAGTTCTTC.